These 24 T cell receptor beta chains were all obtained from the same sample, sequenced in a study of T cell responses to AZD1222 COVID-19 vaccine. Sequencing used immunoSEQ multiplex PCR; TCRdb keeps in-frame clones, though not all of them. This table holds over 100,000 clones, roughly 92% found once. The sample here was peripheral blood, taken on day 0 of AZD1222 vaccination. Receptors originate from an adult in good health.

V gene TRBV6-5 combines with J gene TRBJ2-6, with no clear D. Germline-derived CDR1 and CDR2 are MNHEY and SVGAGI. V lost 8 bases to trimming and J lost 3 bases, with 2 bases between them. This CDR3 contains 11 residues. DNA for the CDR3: TGTGCCAGCTATGGGGCCAACGTCCTGACTTTC. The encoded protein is CASYGANVLTF.

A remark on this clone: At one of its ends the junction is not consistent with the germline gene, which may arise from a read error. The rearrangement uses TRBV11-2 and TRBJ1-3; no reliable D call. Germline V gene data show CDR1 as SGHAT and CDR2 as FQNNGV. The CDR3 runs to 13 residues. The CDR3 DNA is TGTGCCAGCAGTTTAGGAGAAGGGAACACCATATATTTT. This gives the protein CASSLGEGNTIYF.

DNA for the CDR3: TGTGCCAGCAGCTGGGATCTAGGGAACTCCTACGAGCAGTACTTC. Translated, it gives CASSWDLGNSYEQYF. V is TRBV7-8 and J is TRBJ2-7; D ambiguous. Trimming removed 4 bases from V and 0 bases from J, with 13 bases in between. The CDR3 is made up of 15 amino acids. Germline V gene lookup returns CDR1 SGHVS and CDR2 FQNEAQ. Based on the CDR3 plus reference TRBV7-8 and TRBJ2-7, the full variable domain is GAGVSQSPRYKVAKRGQDVALRCDPISGHVSLFWYQQALGQGPEFLTYFQNEAQLDKSGLPSDRFFAERPEGSVSTLKIQRTQQEDSAVYLCASSWDLGNSYEQYFGPGTRLTVT.

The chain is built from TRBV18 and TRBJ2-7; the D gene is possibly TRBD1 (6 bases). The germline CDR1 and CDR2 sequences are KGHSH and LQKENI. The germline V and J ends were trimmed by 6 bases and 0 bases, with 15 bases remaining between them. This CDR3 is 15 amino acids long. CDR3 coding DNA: TGTGCCAGCTCCGAAGCAGGGGAAGGCTCCTACGAGCAGTACTTC. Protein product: CASSEAGEGSYEQYF.

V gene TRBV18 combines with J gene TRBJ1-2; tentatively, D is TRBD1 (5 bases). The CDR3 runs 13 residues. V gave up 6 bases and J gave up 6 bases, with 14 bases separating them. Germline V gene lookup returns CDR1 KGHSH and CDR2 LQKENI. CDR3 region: CASSGPPRDGYTF. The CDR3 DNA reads TGTGCCAGCTCGGGACCTCCCAGGGATGGCTACACCTTC.

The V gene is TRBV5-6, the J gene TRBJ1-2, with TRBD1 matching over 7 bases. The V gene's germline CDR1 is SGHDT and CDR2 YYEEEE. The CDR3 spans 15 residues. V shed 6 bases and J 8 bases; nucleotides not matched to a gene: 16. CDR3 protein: CASIIRDSSPQGYTF. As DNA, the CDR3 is TGTGCCAGCATCATCCGGGACAGCTCTCCTCAGGGCTACACCTTC.

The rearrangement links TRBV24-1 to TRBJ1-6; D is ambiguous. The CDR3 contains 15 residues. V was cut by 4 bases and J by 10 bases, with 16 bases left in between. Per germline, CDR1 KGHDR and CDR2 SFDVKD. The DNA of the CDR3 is TGTGCCACCAGTGACCGGGTGACGGATACCTCACCCCTCCACTTT. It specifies CATSDRVTDTSPLHF.

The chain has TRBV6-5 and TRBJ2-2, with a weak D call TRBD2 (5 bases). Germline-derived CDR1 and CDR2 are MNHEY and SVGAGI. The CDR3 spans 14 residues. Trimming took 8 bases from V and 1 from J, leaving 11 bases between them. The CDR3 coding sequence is TGTGCCAGCTCTTGGAGCGGGAACACCGGGGAGCTGTTTTTT. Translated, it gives CASSWSGNTGELFF.

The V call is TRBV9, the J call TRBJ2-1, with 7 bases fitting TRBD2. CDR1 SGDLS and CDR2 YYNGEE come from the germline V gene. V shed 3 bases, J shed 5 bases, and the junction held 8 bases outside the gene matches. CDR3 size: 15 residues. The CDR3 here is CASSATPGLDNEQFF. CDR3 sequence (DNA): TGTGCCAGCAGCGCTACTCCAGGACTAGACAATGAGCAGTTCTTC.

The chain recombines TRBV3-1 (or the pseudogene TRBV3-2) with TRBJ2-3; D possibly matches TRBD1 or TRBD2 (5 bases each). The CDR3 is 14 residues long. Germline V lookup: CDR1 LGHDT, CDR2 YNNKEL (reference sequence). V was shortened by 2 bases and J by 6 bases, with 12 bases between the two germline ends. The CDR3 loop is CASSQTHEGDTQYF. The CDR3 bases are TGTGCCAGCAGCCAAACCCATGAGGGGGATACGCAGTATTTT.

The CDR3 DNA reads TGTGCCAGTAGTACCTGGGGGGTCTCTGAAGCTTTCTTT. Residues: CASSTWGVSEAFF. The chain links TRBV19 to TRBJ1-1; D is perhaps TRBD1 (5 bases). Trimming took off 4 bases at V and 6 bases at J, with 12 bases between the two ends. Per germline, CDR1 LNHDA and CDR2 SQIVND (reference sequence). This CDR3 is 13 amino acids long.

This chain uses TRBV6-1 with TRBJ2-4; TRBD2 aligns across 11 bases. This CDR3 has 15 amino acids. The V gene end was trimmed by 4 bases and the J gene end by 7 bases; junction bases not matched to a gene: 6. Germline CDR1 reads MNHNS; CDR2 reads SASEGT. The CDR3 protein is CASSVAGGPGNIQYF. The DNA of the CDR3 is TGTGCCAGCAGTGTAGCGGGAGGGCCGGGGAACATTCAGTACTTC.

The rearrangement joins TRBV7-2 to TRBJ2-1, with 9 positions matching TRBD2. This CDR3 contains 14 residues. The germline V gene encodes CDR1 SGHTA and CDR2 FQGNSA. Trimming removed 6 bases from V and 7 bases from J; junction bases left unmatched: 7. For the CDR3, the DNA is TGTGCCAGCAGACCCACTAGCGGGCGTAATGAGCAGTTCTTC. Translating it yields CASRPTSGRNEQFF.

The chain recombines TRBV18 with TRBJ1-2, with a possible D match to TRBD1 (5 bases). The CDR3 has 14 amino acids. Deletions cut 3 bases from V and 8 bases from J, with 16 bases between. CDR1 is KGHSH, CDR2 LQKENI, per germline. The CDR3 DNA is TGTGCCAGCTCACCCGGGGCGTCAGTGATCGGCTACACCTTC. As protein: CASSPGASVIGYTF.

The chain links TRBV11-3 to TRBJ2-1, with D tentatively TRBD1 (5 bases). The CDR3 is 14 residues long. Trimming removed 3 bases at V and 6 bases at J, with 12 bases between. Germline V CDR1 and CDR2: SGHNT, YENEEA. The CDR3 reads CASSFLRGPNEQFF. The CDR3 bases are TGTGCCAGCAGCTTCCTTAGGGGCCCCAATGAGCAGTTCTTC. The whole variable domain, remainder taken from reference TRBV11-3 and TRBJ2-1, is EAGVVQSPRYKIIEKKQPVAFWCNPISGHNTLYWYLQNLGQGPELLIRYENEEAVDDSQLPKDRFSAERLKGVDSTLKIQPAELGDSAVYLCASSFLRGPNEQFFGPGTRLTVL.

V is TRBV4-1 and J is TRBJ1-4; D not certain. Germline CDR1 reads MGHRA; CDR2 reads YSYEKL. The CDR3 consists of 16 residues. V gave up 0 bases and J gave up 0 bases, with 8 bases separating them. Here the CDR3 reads CASSQDRGATNEKLFF. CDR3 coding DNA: TGCGCCAGCAGCCAAGATCGGGGAGCAACTAATGAAAAACTGTTTTTT.

CDR3 nucleotides: TGTGCCAGCAGTTTGAGAGAGGACGCCTACACCTTC. It encodes CASSLREDAYTF. The gene calls are TRBV12-3 or TRBV12-4 and TRBJ1-2, with D unclear. This CDR3 has 12 amino acids. The V and J ends lost 3 bases and 10 bases respectively, with 12 bases between them.

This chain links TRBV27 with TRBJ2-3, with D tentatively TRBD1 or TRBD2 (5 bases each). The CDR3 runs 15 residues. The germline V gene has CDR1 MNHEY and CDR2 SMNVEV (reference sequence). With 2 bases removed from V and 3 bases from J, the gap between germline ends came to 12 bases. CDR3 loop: CASSLTRRTTDTQYF. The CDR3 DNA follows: TGTGCCAGCAGTTTAACCCGGAGGACAACAGATACGCAGTATTTT.

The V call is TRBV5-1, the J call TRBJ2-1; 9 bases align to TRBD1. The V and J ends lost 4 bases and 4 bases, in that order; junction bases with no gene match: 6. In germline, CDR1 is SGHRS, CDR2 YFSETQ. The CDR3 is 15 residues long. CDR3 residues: CASSGAGTGYNEQFF. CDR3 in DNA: TGCGCCAGCAGCGGAGCCGGGACAGGGTACAATGAGCAGTTCTTC.

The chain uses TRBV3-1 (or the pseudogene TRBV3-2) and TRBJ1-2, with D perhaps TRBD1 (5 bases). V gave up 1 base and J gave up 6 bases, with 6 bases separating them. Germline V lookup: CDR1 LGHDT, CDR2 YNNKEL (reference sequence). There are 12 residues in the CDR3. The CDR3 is CASSQGRDGYTF. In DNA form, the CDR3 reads TGTGCCAGCAGCCAAGGCAGGGATGGCTACACCTTC.

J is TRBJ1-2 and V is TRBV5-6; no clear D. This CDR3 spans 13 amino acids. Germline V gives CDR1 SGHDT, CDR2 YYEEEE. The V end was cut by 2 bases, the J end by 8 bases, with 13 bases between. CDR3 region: CASSLQEMVGYTF. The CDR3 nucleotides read TGTGCCAGCAGCTTACAAGAAATGGTGGGCTACACCTTC. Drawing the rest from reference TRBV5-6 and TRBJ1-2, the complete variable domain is DAGVTQSPTHLIKTRGQQVTLRCSPKSGHDTVSWYQQALGQGPQFIFQYYEEEERQRGNFPDRFSGHQFPNYSSELNVNALLLGDSALYLCASSLQEMVGYTFGSGTRLTVV.

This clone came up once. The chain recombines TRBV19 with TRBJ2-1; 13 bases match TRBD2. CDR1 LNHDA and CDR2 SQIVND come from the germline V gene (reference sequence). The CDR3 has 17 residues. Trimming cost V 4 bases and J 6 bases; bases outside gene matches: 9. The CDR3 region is CASSKSRLAGGPNEQFF. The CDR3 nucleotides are TGTGCCAGTAGTAAGTCCAGACTAGCGGGAGGACCCAATGAGCAGTTCTTC.

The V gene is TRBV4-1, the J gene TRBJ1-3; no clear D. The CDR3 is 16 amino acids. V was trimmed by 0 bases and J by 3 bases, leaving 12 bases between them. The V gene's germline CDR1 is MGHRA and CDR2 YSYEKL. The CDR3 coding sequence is TGCGCCAGCAGCCAAGAGCGGGGATCTGGTGGAAACACCATATATTTT. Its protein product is CASSQERGSGGNTIYF.

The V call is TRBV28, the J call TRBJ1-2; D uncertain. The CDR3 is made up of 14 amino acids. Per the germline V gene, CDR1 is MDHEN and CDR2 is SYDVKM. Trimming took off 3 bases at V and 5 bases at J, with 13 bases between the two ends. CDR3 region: CASSFLRGAYGYTF. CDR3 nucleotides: TGTGCCAGCAGTTTCCTACGGGGAGCTTATGGCTACACCTTC.